This T cell receptor (beta chain) was profiled in a study of blood T cell repertoires in COVID-19. Study background: PBMCs, B-cell-depleted T cells, or T cells were the source of the cDNA or gDNA that made up the material.

Profiling relied on immunoSEQ multiplex PCR, and the TCRdb table lists in-frame clones only, not all of them. The sample lists 150,000 to 200,000 clones; 83% were seen once. Germline V gives CDR1 MGHDK, CDR2 SYGVNS. The CDR3 totals 13 residues. J lost 6 bases, V lost 7 bases, and 6 bases had no gene match. Material for sequencing was peripheral blood. The TCR originated in a human donor in a cohort sampled during active COVID-19. The J gene is TRBJ1-3, the V gene TRBV25-1; 7 positions agree with TRBD1. This CDR3 is CASNGDRANTIYF. CDR3 DNA sequence: TGTGCCAGCAATGGTGACAGGGCAAACACCATATATTTT.